What follows is one T cell receptor beta chain and its context. The antigen remains undetermined. At least 6.5 million PBMCs were isolated per sample. Then a second PCR, running about 6 to 11 cycles, was carried out with a sample-barcoded 5' primer and a J-beta primer mix. The template-switch adaptor was a 5' adaptor with 12 random nucleotides. It tagged each cDNA molecule. From the 5' RACE reads, TCRdb called clonotypes with MiXCR, one entry per CDR3 protein. The sample contains about 680,000 distinct CDR3 sequences, 45% to 50% of which appear only once. The entry originates in a study of blood T cells in healthy people across ages. Germline CDR1 SEHNR, CDR2 FQNEAQ (reference sequence). V lost 1 base and J lost 7, with 17 bases in between. The CDR3 length is 15 residues. Study-wide results and limits: With unsorted PBMCs, a conclusive comparison of naive versus antigen-experienced cells was not possible. Older age went with lower TCR beta diversity per million T cells, in a roughly linear way.

The clonotype comes from a woman aged 55-69 years in good health. The V and J genes are TRBV7-9 and TRBJ2-7, with a tentative D call TRBD2 (5 bases). Sequenced sample: blood. The CDR3 reads CASSLGRTSISEQYF. CDR3 coding DNA: TGTGCCAGCAGCTTAGGTCGTACTAGTATTAGTGAGCAGTACTTC.